The 27 T cell receptor beta chains in this list originate from one sample, sequenced in a study of cytomegalovirus exposure and HLA in healthy donors. Profiling relied on immunoSEQ multiplex PCR, and the TCRdb table lists in-frame clones only, not all of them. The sample has 35,000 to 55,000 clones; under 95% are singletons. The specimen sequenced was PBMCs. These receptors came from a young woman in good health and CMV-seronegative.

J is TRBJ2-4 and V is TRBV28, with D tentatively TRBD1 (5 bases). V lost 5 bases and J 2 bases, leaving 13 bases between the germline ends. CDR1 is MDHEN, CDR2 SYDVKM, per germline. This CDR3 is built from 15 residues. In DNA form, the CDR3 reads TGTGCCAGCAGTCCGCCCAGGGTAACCAAAAACATTCAGTACTTC. Translated, it gives CASSPPRVTKNIQYF.

The chain has TRBV6-4 and TRBJ1-6; 10 bases line up with TRBD1. The length of the CDR3 is 15 residues. J gave up 5 bases and V 3 bases, and 1 base lay outside the gene matches. Germline V lookup: CDR1 MRHNA, CDR2 SNTAGT. The CDR3 here is CASSEGTGDNSPLHF. The CDR3 nucleotides are TGTGCCAGCAGTGAGGGGACAGGGGATAATTCACCCCTCCACTTT.

This clone appeared once. V and J are TRBV2 and TRBJ2-5, with TRBD1 matching over 11 bases. The germline V gene has CDR1 SNHLY and CDR2 FYNNEI. The CDR3 is 13 residues long. The V gene end was trimmed by 8 bases and the J gene end by 3 bases; junction bases not matched to a gene: 2. The CDR3 coding sequence is TGTGCCAGCCCGGGACAGGGGGAAGAGACCCAGTACTTC. Translating it yields CASPGQGEETQYF.

The chain links TRBV27 to TRBJ1-1; 8 bases are a match to TRBD1. Germline values: CDR1 MNHEY, CDR2 SMNVEV (reference sequence). The CDR3 spans 14 residues. Trimming at V came to 6 bases and at J to 5 bases, leaving 8 bases not matched to a gene. CDR3 region: CASRKGQGETEAFF. The CDR3 DNA is TGTGCCAGCAGGAAAGGACAGGGTGAGACTGAAGCTTTCTTT.

The rearrangement joins TRBV18 to TRBJ1-6; 7 bases map to TRBD1. Germline trimming cut 2 bases from V and 5 bases from J; bases unmatched to any gene: 9. The CDR3 sequence is 17 residues long. Germline V gives CDR1 KGHSH, CDR2 LQKENI. The CDR3 spells CASSPSRGGEHNSPLHF. The CDR3 coding sequence is TGTGCCAGCTCACCAAGTAGAGGGGGCGAGCATAATTCACCCCTCCACTTT.

The genes are TRBV4-2 and TRBJ2-3, with TRBD2 matching over 9 bases. The V gene's germline CDR1 is LGHNA and CDR2 YNFKEQ. Trimming took 0 bases from V and 3 from J; bases not matched to a gene: 7. The CDR3 contains 17 residues. The CDR3 DNA is TGTGCCAGCAGCCAAGATTTCCTAGCGGGAAGGACAGATACGCAGTATTTT. This gives the protein CASSQDFLAGRTDTQYF.

The CDR3 DNA is TGTGCCAGCAGTCCGCCACAGGGATACAAGGCTTTCTTT. Encoded protein: CASSPPQGYKAFF. The chain couples TRBV28 to TRBJ1-1; a possible D gene is TRBD1 (6 bases). CDR1 and CDR2 from the germline V gene are MDHEN and SYDVKM. With 5 bases removed from V and 11 bases from J, the gap between germline ends came to 18 bases. CDR3 size: 13 residues.

The chain recombines TRBV19 with TRBJ2-7; 9 bases are a match to TRBD1. The CDR3 is 13 amino acids. J lost 5 bases, V lost 5 bases, and 4 bases had no gene match. CDR1 is LNHDA and CDR2 is SQIVND in the germline V gene (reference sequence). CDR3 nucleotides: TGTGCCAGTAGTCCCCGGGACAGGGACGAGCAGTACTTC. Its protein is CASSPRDRDEQYF. Filled out from reference TRBV19 and TRBJ2-7, the complete variable domain reads DGGITQSPKYLFRKEGQNVTLSCEQNLNHDAMYWYRQDPGQGLRLIYYSQIVNDFQKGDIAEGYSVSREKKESFPLTVTSAQKNPTAFYLCASSPRDRDEQYFGPGTRLTVT.

V gene TRBV2 combines with J gene TRBJ2-7; the match to TRBD1 covers 8 bases. The CDR3 consists of 13 residues. Germline V CDR1 and CDR2: SNHLY, FYNNEI. The V segment lost 4 bases and the J segment 3 bases; nucleotides outside the gene matches: 2. The CDR3 DNA follows: TGTGCCAGCAGTGTGACAGGGGTCTACGAGCAGTACTTC. Amino acid sequence: CASSVTGVYEQYF.

This clone was seen only a few times. The chain combines TRBV4-1 with TRBJ1-5, with TRBD1 identical over 7 bases. Looked up from germline, CDR1 is MGHRA and CDR2 is YSYEKL. This CDR3 region has 14 residues. V lost 1 base and J lost 6; bases outside the gene matches: 3. This chain's CDR3 is CASSQGQGAQPQHF. In DNA form, the CDR3 reads TGCGCCAGCAGCCAAGGACAGGGAGCTCAGCCCCAGCATTTT.

This chain connects TRBV28 to TRBJ2-5; tentative D call: TRBD1 (5 bases). The CDR3 length is 14 residues. V gave up 6 bases and J gave up 0 bases, with 11 bases separating them. Germline-derived CDR1 and CDR2 are MDHEN and SYDVKM. CDR3 DNA sequence: TGTGCCAGCAGCCTCAGGGTGTACCAAGAGACCCAGTACTTC. Amino acids: CASSLRVYQETQYF.

This clone was observed once. The chain carries TRBV7-3 and TRBJ2-3; TRBD2 agrees at 9 bases. CDR1 and CDR2 from the germline V gene are SGHTA and FQGTGA. V dropped 0 bases and J dropped 0; count of bases not matched to a gene: 4. CDR3 length: 17 residues. CDR3 loop: CASSLTWLAGSTDTQYF. Written as DNA, the CDR3 is TGTGCCAGCAGCTTAACTTGGCTAGCGGGGAGCACAGATACGCAGTATTTT.

The gene calls are TRBV5-1 and TRBJ1-1; 8 bases match TRBD1. CDR3 length: 16 amino acids. The germline V gene has CDR1 SGHRS and CDR2 YFSETQ. V lost 5 bases, J lost 1 base, and 10 bases stayed unmatched. The CDR3 DNA is TGCGCCAGCAGAGCCGCTTACAGGGGGTCGAACACTGAAGCTTTCTTT. Its protein is CASRAAYRGSNTEAFF.

V and J are TRBV2 and TRBJ1-1; perhaps TRBD1 as D (6 bases). Germline V gene sequence: CDR1 SNHLY, CDR2 FYNNEI. Trimming removed 6 bases from V and 4 bases from J, with 12 bases in between. This CDR3 has 13 residues. CDR3 nucleotide sequence: TGTGCCAGCAGGGCAGGGGTTGCCACTGAAGCTTTCTTT. Amino acid sequence: CASRAGVATEAFF.

The CDR3: CASSEGQAGLAIYF. In nucleotides, the CDR3 is TGCGCCAGCAGCGAAGGACAGGCGGGTTTGGCCATATATTTT. The rearrangement links TRBV5-1 to TRBJ1-3; 7 positions match TRBD1. V lost 4 bases to trimming and J lost 11 bases; unmatched junction nucleotides: 12. The CDR3 runs to 14 residues. Per germline, CDR1 SGHRS and CDR2 YFSETQ.

This clone has just a few counts. The V gene is TRBV23-1, the J gene TRBJ2-5; 9 bases are a match to TRBD1. TRBV23-1 is an ORF; its function is uncertain. This CDR3 region has 19 residues. V trimming: 7 bases; J trimming: 4 bases; junction bases outside the gene matches: 22. The CDR3 DNA reads TGCGCCAGCACCCTTAACCTACTCGCCGGGACAGGGTTAGTAGAGACCCAGTACTTC. Protein sequence: CASTLNLLAGTGLVETQYF.

Note on this clone: A junction end diverges from the germline sequence, so it may reflect a read error. The chain links TRBV7-7 to TRBJ2-5, with TRBD1 matching 8 bases. Germline CDR1 SSHAT, CDR2 FNYEAQ (reference sequence). This CDR3 has 14 amino acids. This chain's CDR3 is CASSQTGGQETQYF. The CDR3 DNA is TGTGCTAGCAGCCAAACAGGGGGCCAAGAGACCCAGTACTTC.

This sequence joins TRBV28 and TRBJ1-6, with TRBD1 identical over 10 bases. Germline V gene lookup returns CDR1 MDHEN and CDR2 SYDVKM. The ends lost 8 bases at V and 5 bases at J; junction bases unmatched: 6. The CDR3 loop spans 15 amino acids. The CDR3 region is CASETGTGDNSPLHF. The CDR3 DNA follows: TGTGCCAGCGAAACCGGGACAGGGGATAATTCACCCCTCCACTTT.

This clone appeared once. The chain uses TRBV19 and TRBJ2-3; weak D call: TRBD1 (6 bases). V was pared by 5 bases and J by 6 bases, with 12 bases between. Germline lookup yields CDR1 LNHDA and CDR2 SQIVND (reference sequence). This CDR3 comprises 13 residues. This CDR3 reads CASSLGQPDTQYF. The CDR3 DNA reads as TGTGCCAGTAGTTTAGGACAGCCGGATACGCAGTATTTT.

This chain links TRBV6-1 with TRBJ1-5, with D possibly being TRBD1 (6 bases). CDR3 length: 13 residues. V was trimmed by 4 bases and J by 6 bases, leaving 10 bases between them. Germline V gene lookup returns CDR1 MNHNS and CDR2 SASEGT. In DNA form, the CDR3 reads TGTGCCAGCAGTGGTCAGGGGTCTCAGCCCCAGCATTTT. Translation gives CASSGQGSQPQHF.

The CDR3 reads CASSLAQGDNEQFF. The CDR3 DNA reads TGTGCCAGCAGCTTGGCCCAGGGGGACAATGAGCAGTTCTTC. V and J are TRBV5-4 and TRBJ2-1; 7 bases are shared with TRBD1. V lost 0 bases and J lost 5; bases outside the gene matches: 2. CDR1 is SGHNT, CDR2 YYREEE, per germline (reference sequence). The CDR3 contains 14 residues.

The chain has TRBV10-3 and TRBJ2-7; 9 bases agree with TRBD2. Germline V gene lookup returns CDR1 ENHRY and CDR2 SYGVKD. The CDR3 is 13 amino acids. J lost 5 bases, V lost 4 bases, and 3 bases had no gene match. The chain's CDR3 is CAISGGTSNEQYF. The CDR3 nucleotides read TGTGCCATCAGTGGCGGGACTAGCAACGAGCAGTACTTC.

The gene calls are TRBV6-1 and TRBJ1-1; TRBD1 matches at 11 bases. CDR1 and CDR2 from the germline V gene are MNHNS and SASEGT. This CDR3 contains 16 residues. Losses at the gene ends were 3 bases for V and 4 bases for J; bases not matched to a gene: 7. This CDR3 is CASSDYYGTGGTEAFF. The CDR3 nucleotides read TGTGCCAGCAGTGATTATTATGGGACAGGGGGCACTGAAGCTTTCTTT.

The chain couples TRBV6-5 to TRBJ2-6, with 10 bases lining up with TRBD1. Germline lookup yields CDR1 MNHEY and CDR2 SVGAGI. The CDR3 is 15 residues long. Germline trimming cut 6 bases from V and 2 bases from J; bases unmatched to any gene: 1. CDR3 nucleotides: TGTGCCAGCAGGACAGGGGGCGCTGGGGCCAACGTCCTGACTTTC. Translation: CASRTGGAGANVLTF.

This chain connects TRBV10-2 to TRBJ2-7, with 9 nucleotides matching TRBD2. The CDR3 length is 15 residues. J gave up 4 bases and V 3 bases, and 7 bases lay outside the gene matches. The V gene's germline CDR1 is WSHSY and CDR2 SAAADI. In DNA, the CDR3 is TGCGCCAGCAGTGATACCGGGACTAGCTTTTACGAGCAGTACTTC. It codes for CASSDTGTSFYEQYF.

This clone was recorded only once. J is TRBJ1-1 and V is TRBV6-1; tentative D call: TRBD1 (5 bases). V was shortened by 8 bases and J by 7 bases, with 14 bases between the two germline ends. The CDR3 has 12 amino acids. Germline CDR1 is MNHNS and CDR2 is SASEGT. The CDR3 DNA reads TGTGCCAGCGCTCGGGAGACAGTTGAAGCTTTCTTT. It yields the protein CASARETVEAFF.

This chain connects TRBV29-1 to TRBJ2-5, with D perhaps matching TRBD1 (6 bases). The CDR3 is 16 amino acids. Germline lookup yields CDR1 SQVTM and CDR2 ANQGSEA. Trimming left V 0 bases short and J 8 bases short, with 22 bases between. The DNA of the CDR3 is TGCAGCGTTGAAGATATAGGAGGACAGTCCTTTTCCACCCAGTACTTC. Translation gives CSVEDIGGQSFSTQYF.